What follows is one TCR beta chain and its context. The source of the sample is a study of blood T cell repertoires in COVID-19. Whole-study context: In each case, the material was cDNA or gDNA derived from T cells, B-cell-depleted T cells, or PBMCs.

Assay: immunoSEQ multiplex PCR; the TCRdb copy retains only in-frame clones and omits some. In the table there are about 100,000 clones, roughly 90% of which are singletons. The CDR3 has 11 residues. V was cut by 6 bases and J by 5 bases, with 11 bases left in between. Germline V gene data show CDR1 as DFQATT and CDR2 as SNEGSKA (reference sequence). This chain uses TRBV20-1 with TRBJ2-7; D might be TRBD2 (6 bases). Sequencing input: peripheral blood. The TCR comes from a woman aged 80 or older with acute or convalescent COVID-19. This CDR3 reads CSASSGHEQYF. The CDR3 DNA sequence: TGCAGTGCGTCAAGCGGGCACGAGCAGTACTTC.